This section outlines one T cell receptor beta chain sequence together with its context. As yet, its antigen is unknown. The data were obtained in a study of OX40 agonist ivuxolimab in advanced cancers. Study in general: Patients were given ivuxolimab, an antibody that agonizes OX40 (CD134). Overall study results and limits: Averaging showed that CD8+ T cells had more expanded clones than CD4+ did.

Sequencing used immunoSEQ multiplex PCR; TCRdb keeps in-frame clones, though not all of them. The table lists almost 70,000 clones, 60% to 85% of them singletons. CDR1 is KGHSH and CDR2 is LQKENI in the germline V gene. V was shortened by 6 bases and J by 7 bases, with 22 bases between the two germline ends. This CDR3 region has 15 residues. The sample here was CD4+ or CD8+ T cells sorted from blood, taken in a trial of the OX40 agonist ivuxolimab. The gene calls are TRBV18 and TRBJ2-7, with D possibly being TRBD2 (6 bases). This TCR was sampled from an adult with an advanced solid tumor such as melanoma, head and neck, liver or kidney cancer. DNA for the CDR3: TGTGCCAGCTCCCTCCGCCGGGAGCTACCCTGGGAGCAGTACTTC. Translation gives CASSLRRELPWEQYF.